Below, 10 T cell receptor beta chains from the same sample are listed, as sequenced in a study of graft-versus-host responses after intestinal transplantation. Clones were read by immunoSEQ multiplex PCR, and TCRdb kept only the in-frame ones, dropping some. Of around 29,000 clones listed, more than 85% were seen once; the top ten hold roughly 0.72%. The sequenced sample was PBMCs, obtained approximately ten weeks after intestinal transplant. The source is a human patient who received an intestinal transplant, so some T cells may come from the graft donor.

The chain combines TRBV6-5 with TRBJ1-2; possibly TRBD1 for D (6 bases). This CDR3 is built from 14 residues. V lost 8 bases and J lost 4, with 17 bases in between. Germline lookup yields CDR1 MNHEY and CDR2 SVGAGI. Here the CDR3 reads CASAWDPGAYGYTF. The CDR3 DNA reads as TGTGCCAGCGCGTGGGACCCGGGGGCCTATGGCTACACCTTC.

This chain joins TRBV2 and TRBJ2-2; 10 bases align to TRBD2. Per germline, CDR1 SNHLY and CDR2 FYNNEI. The J segment lost 7 bases and the V segment lost 1 base, leaving 3 bases of the junction unmatched. This CDR3 contains 15 residues. Written as DNA, the CDR3 is TGTGCCAGCAGTGAAGTAGCGGGGGGTAACGGGGAGCTGTTTTTT. Translated: CASSEVAGGNGELFF.

CDR3 sequence reads: CASSLAGRPFGAQHF. Here the CDR3 DNA reads TGTGCCAGCAGCTTAGCAGGTCGACCTTTTGGGGCCCAGCATTTT. The rearrangement uses TRBV7-9 and TRBJ1-5; D is unresolved. The CDR3 is 15 amino acids. Germline CDR1 is SEHNR and CDR2 is FQNEAQ (reference sequence). Trimming removed 0 bases at V and 11 bases at J, with 17 bases between.

In the case of this clone: The sample holds other DNA sequences that translate to the same CDR3. The gene calls are TRBV27 and TRBJ2-7, with 8 bases lining up with TRBD2. The germline CDR1 and CDR2 sequences are MNHEY and SMNVEV (reference sequence). V lost 5 bases and J lost 3; bases outside the gene matches: 6. This CDR3 is 14 amino acids long. The CDR3 nucleotides read TGTGCCAGCAGTCCAGGGACTAGTGGCTACGAGCAGTACTTC. Translating it yields CASSPGTSGYEQYF.

The chain combines TRBV6-4 with TRBJ1-4; 10 bases fit TRBD1. The length of the CDR3 is 14 residues. Unmatched junction bases numbered 6, after V lost 6 bases and J lost 8 bases. The germline V gene encodes CDR1 MRHNA and CDR2 SNTAGT. CDR3 in amino acids: CASRGTGVAEKLFF. The CDR3 DNA is TGTGCCAGCAGGGGGACAGGGGTAGCCGAAAAACTGTTTTTT.

The chain carries TRBV4-1 and TRBJ2-3; TRBD2 agrees at 12 bases. CDR3 size: 18 residues. V lost 4 bases and J lost 6; bases outside the gene matches: 14. From germline, CDR1 is MGHRA and CDR2 YSYEKL. The CDR3 DNA reads TGCGCCAGCAGCCCAAGGGCTTCTAGCGGGAGGGTTACCGATACGCAGTATTTT. Translating gives CASSPRASSGRVTDTQYF.

The chain couples TRBV4-1 to TRBJ2-2; the D is unclear. With 4 bases removed from V and 6 bases from J, the gap between germline ends came to 12 bases. The germline CDR1 and CDR2 sequences are MGHRA and YSYEKL. The CDR3 length is 14 residues. CDR3 nucleotides: TGCGCCAGCAGCCTAACAGCCGACTCCGGGGAGCTGTTTTTT. Amino acid sequence: CASSLTADSGELFF.

The DNA for the CDR3 is TGTGCCAGCAGCATCTCTAGCGGGAAGGGGGATGAGCAGTTCTTC. It is translated as CASSISSGKGDEQFF. The chain recombines TRBV7-9 with TRBJ2-1; 9 bases align to TRBD2. Germline loops: CDR1 SEHNR, CDR2 FQNEAQ (reference sequence). Trimming removed 5 bases from V and 8 bases from J; junction bases left unmatched: 10. There are 15 residues in the CDR3.

The rearrangement joins TRBV11-3 to TRBJ2-5, with TRBD1 as a possible D gene (6 bases). CDR1 and CDR2 (germline): SGHNT, YENEEA. V lost 5 bases and J lost 2, with 21 bases in between. The CDR3 covers 17 residues. CDR3 sequence: CASSKDGRGWTQETQYF. CDR3 coding DNA: TGTGCCAGCAGCAAAGACGGTAGGGGGTGGACTCAAGAGACCCAGTACTTC.

The rearrangement uses TRBV27 and TRBJ2-3, with D perhaps TRBD2 (5 bases). Germline CDR1 is MNHEY and CDR2 is SMNVEV (reference sequence). Trimming stripped 3 bases from V and 2 bases from J, with 18 bases between. CDR3 size: 17 residues. For the CDR3, the DNA is TGTGCCAGCAGTTTTGACCCAGTGTCGGGGAACACAGATACGCAGTATTTT. Amino acids: CASSFDPVSGNTDTQYF.